These 29 T cell receptor beta chains originate from one sample sequenced in a study of cytomegalovirus exposure and HLA in healthy donors. The protocol was immunoSEQ multiplex PCR, while the TCRdb copy is restricted to in-frame clones and leaves out a portion. The sample gives under 85,000 clones, roughly 95% of which show up once; roughly 3.3% is in the top ten. The specimen sequenced was PBMCs. The receptor source for this set is a woman aged 18 to 35 in good health and CMV-seropositive.

Comment on this clone: At the DNA level, this CDR3 is encoded by other sequences in the same sample as well. The CDR3 sequence: CASSLGQGRDYGYTF. The DNA for the CDR3 is TGCGCCAGCAGCTTGGGTCAGGGTCGCGACTATGGCTACACCTTC. The V gene is TRBV5-1, the J gene TRBJ1-2, with a tentative D call TRBD1 (5 bases). Germline CDR1 SGHRS, CDR2 YFSETQ. Trimming left V 0 bases short and J 3 bases short, with 12 bases between. The CDR3 is made up of 15 amino acids.

The chain combines TRBV10-3 with TRBJ2-3; unclear D gene. Trimming pared 3 bases from V and 0 bases from J, leaving 16 bases between. Germline CDR1 reads ENHRY; CDR2 reads SYGVKD. This CDR3 is 17 amino acids long. CDR3 amino acids: CAISERVRGASTDTQYF. DNA of the CDR3: TGTGCCATCAGTGAACGGGTTCGCGGAGCTAGCACAGATACGCAGTATTTT.

The gene calls are TRBV13 and TRBJ1-2, with TRBD1 matching 8 bases. The CDR3 sequence is 15 residues long. Trimming removed 4 bases from V and 4 bases from J; junction bases left unmatched: 8. The germline V gene encodes CDR1 PRHDT and CDR2 FYEKMQ (reference sequence). The CDR3 DNA reads TGTGCCAGCAGCTCCCCGCGACAGGGGTTCTATGGCTACACCTTC. Amino acid sequence: CASSSPRQGFYGYTF.

The rearrangement links TRBV2 to TRBJ1-1; TRBD1 aligns across 7 bases. CDR3 length: 14 residues. V lost 8 bases and J lost 3; bases outside the gene matches: 9. The germline V gene encodes CDR1 SNHLY and CDR2 FYNNEI. The CDR3 DNA follows: TGTGCCAGCCAACAGGGGCGCGGGGACACTGAAGCTTTCTTT. Protein product: CASQQGRGDTEAFF.

The genes are TRBV5-1 and TRBJ2-7; tentative D call: TRBD1 (5 bases). Germline assignment: CDR1 SGHRS and CDR2 YFSETQ. This CDR3 region has 17 residues. The V end was cut by 1 base, the J end by 2 bases, with 19 bases between. CDR3 sequence reads: CASSLNPQSAGTYEQYF. CDR3 nucleotides: TGCGCCAGCAGCTTGAATCCCCAGAGCGCAGGGACCTACGAGCAGTACTTC. Full variable domain (missing parts from reference TRBV5-1 and TRBJ2-7): KAGVTQTPRYLIKTRGQQVTLSCSPISGHRSVSWYQQTPGQGLQFLFEYFSETQRNKGNFPGRFSGRQFSNSRSEMNVSTLELGDSALYLCASSLNPQSAGTYEQYFGPGTRLTVT.

This clone has only one observation. This chain joins TRBV6-1 and TRBJ2-7, with D tentatively TRBD1 (6 bases). Germline values: CDR1 MNHNS, CDR2 SASEGT. The CDR3 is 13 amino acids. The V gene lost 9 bases and the J gene lost 0 bases, with 12 bases spanning the gap. Written as DNA, the CDR3 is TGTGCCAGTGCCAGGGGTCCCTCCTACGAGCAGTACTTC. Its translation: CASARGPSYEQYF.

The V gene is TRBV9, the J gene TRBJ2-2; TRBD1 might be the D (6 bases). The CDR3 loop spans 17 amino acids. Per germline, CDR1 SGDLS and CDR2 YYNGEE. The V end was cut by 3 bases, the J end by 6 bases, with 21 bases between. CDR3 loop: CASSEGTGKGSSGELFF. DNA of the CDR3: TGTGCCAGCAGCGAGGGAACAGGGAAGGGTTCCTCCGGGGAGCTGTTTTTT.

The chain recombines TRBV9 with TRBJ1-1, with no clear D. V lost 4 bases and J lost 0, with 7 bases in between. In germline, CDR1 is SGDLS, CDR2 YYNGEE. The CDR3 sequence is 13 residues long. CDR3 nucleotide sequence: TGTGCCAGCAGCCCCCGGTTGAACACTGAAGCTTTCTTT. This translates into CASSPRLNTEAFF.

This CDR3 is CASSREDRADQPQHF. DNA of the CDR3: TGTGCCAGCAGTAGAGAAGACAGGGCGGATCAGCCCCAGCATTTT. The rearrangement joins TRBV28 to TRBJ1-5; 7 bases align to TRBD1. Trimming cost V 5 bases and J 5 bases; bases outside gene matches: 9. The CDR3 sequence is 15 residues long. Looked up from germline, CDR1 is MDHEN and CDR2 is SYDVKM.

This clone has a handful of counts. The sample contains more than one DNA sequence encoding this CDR3. The chain carries TRBV6-1 and TRBJ1-2, with no clear D. The CDR3 sequence is 12 residues long. Germline CDR1 and CDR2: MNHNS and SASEGT. V was trimmed by 3 bases and J by 3 bases, leaving 5 bases between them. CDR3: CASSEGDYGYTF. The DNA for the CDR3 is TGTGCCAGCAGTGAGGGCGACTATGGCTACACCTTC.

The CDR3 bases are TGTGCCAGCGAGCCAGGGGCTCGTGGCTACACCTTC. Translated: CASEPGARGYTF. The chain recombines TRBV6-6 with TRBJ1-2, with D maybe TRBD1 (6 bases). This CDR3 has 12 residues. V lost 8 bases to trimming and J lost 7 bases, with 14 bases between them. Germline CDR1 is MNHNY and CDR2 is SVGAGI (reference sequence).

The V and J genes are TRBV7-2 and TRBJ2-4; weak D call: TRBD2 (5 bases). The CDR3 runs 19 residues. The germline V gene encodes CDR1 SGHTA and CDR2 FQGNSA. With 0 bases removed from V and 0 bases from J, the gap between germline ends came to 18 bases. The CDR3 nucleotides read TGTGCCAGCAGCTTAGCCCAAGCTGGAGGCATGGTAGCCAAAAACATTCAGTACTTC. Translating it yields CASSLAQAGGMVAKNIQYF.

J is TRBJ2-3 and V is TRBV5-1, with no clear D. CDR1 and CDR2 (germline): SGHRS, YFSETQ. V lost 7 bases and J lost 2, with 8 bases in between. The CDR3 is 12 amino acids. CDR3 sequence: CASRVNTDTQYF. CDR3 nucleotides: TGCGCCAGCCGCGTTAACACAGATACGCAGTATTTT.

The V and J genes are TRBV6-5 and TRBJ2-1, with 10 positions matching TRBD2. Trimming removed 8 bases from V and 6 bases from J; junction bases left unmatched: 7. The V gene's germline CDR1 is MNHEY and CDR2 SVGAGI. The CDR3 is 14 amino acids. The CDR3 loop reads CASRPAGGRNEQFF. In DNA, the CDR3 is TGTGCCAGCCGACCAGCGGGAGGGCGCAATGAGCAGTTCTTC.

About this clone itself: Other nucleotide sequences in the sample specify the same CDR3. J is TRBJ2-7 and V is TRBV18; D not resolved. The CDR3 totals 13 residues. Germline V gives CDR1 KGHSH, CDR2 LQKENI. The V end was cut by 0 bases, the J end by 3 bases, with 6 bases between. The CDR3 sequence: CASSPPSGYEQYF. Written as DNA, the CDR3 is TGTGCCAGCTCACCACCCTCGGGCTACGAGCAGTACTTC.

The chain has TRBV2 and TRBJ1-2, with D possibly matching TRBD1 (5 bases). The CDR3 spans 14 residues. With 5 bases removed from V and 0 bases from J, the gap between germline ends came to 10 bases. Germline V CDR1 and CDR2: SNHLY, FYNNEI. The CDR3 loop is CASSLDISNYGYTF. The CDR3 DNA reads as TGTGCCAGCAGTTTGGACATTTCTAACTATGGCTACACCTTC.

V usage is TRBV5-1 and J usage is TRBJ1-4; a possible D gene is TRBD1 (6 bases). The CDR3 runs 18 residues. The germline V and J ends were trimmed by 4 bases and 2 bases, with 21 bases remaining between them. Germline V gene lookup returns CDR1 SGHRS and CDR2 YFSETQ. CDR3 bases: TGCGCCAGCAGCGTGGGCGACAGAACCACAGGGACTAATGAAAAACTGTTTTTT. This encodes CASSVGDRTTGTNEKLFF.

This chain connects TRBV9 to TRBJ1-5; no definite D call. CDR3 size: 15 residues. Germline CDR1 SGDLS, CDR2 YYNGEE. Between the trimmed V and J ends, which lost 0 bases and 1 base, there was a span of 8 bases. In nucleotides, the CDR3 is TGTGCCAGCAGCGTAGATGGCTCCAGCAATCAGCCCCAGCATTTT. Translated, it gives CASSVDGSSNQPQHF.

The chain recombines TRBV4-1 with TRBJ2-1, with 7 bases identical to TRBD1. The CDR3 consists of 15 residues. The trim removed 0 bases at V and 16 bases at J, leaving 15 bases unmatched. Germline V lookup: CDR1 MGHRA, CDR2 YSYEKL. The CDR3 nucleotides are TGCGCCAGCAGCCAAGATCGGAAGGTGGACAGGCGAAGATTCTTC. Protein sequence: CASSQDRKVDRRRFF.

The chain links TRBV7-9 to TRBJ2-3, with TRBD2 identical over 11 bases. The CDR3 extends over 15 amino acids. The ends lost 6 bases at V and 6 bases at J; junction bases unmatched: 8. Germline assignment: CDR1 SEHNR and CDR2 FQNEAQ (reference sequence). CDR3 sequence (DNA): TGTGCCAGCAGAGCAACTAGCGGGGGTGGGGATACGCAGTATTTT. It is translated as CASRATSGGGDTQYF. The variable domain in full, with the rest retrieved from reference TRBV7-9 and TRBJ2-3, is DTGVSQNPRHKITKRGQNVTFRCDPISEHNRLYWYRQTLGQGPEFLTYFQNEAQLEKSRLLSDRFSAERPKGSFSTLEIQRTEQGDSAMYLCASRATSGGGDTQYFGPGTRLTVL.

The gene calls are TRBV2 and TRBJ2-3; 7 bases match TRBD1. The germline CDR1 and CDR2 sequences are SNHLY and FYNNEI. The CDR3 is made up of 15 amino acids. V shed 6 bases and J 2 bases; nucleotides not matched to a gene: 8. The CDR3 loop reads CASRLETGFTDTQYF. CDR3 DNA: TGTGCCAGCAGGTTAGAGACAGGGTTCACAGATACGCAGTATTTT.

Only one count was recorded for this clone. V usage is TRBV19 and J usage is TRBJ2-3; 7 bases are a match to TRBD2. The CDR3 contains 17 residues. The ends lost 7 bases at V and 1 base at J; junction bases unmatched: 14. Germline V gene sequence: CDR1 LNHDA, CDR2 SQIVND (reference sequence). The CDR3 bases are TGTGCCAGTAAATCCGTCACTAGCGACTTTGGCACAGATACGCAGTATTTT. It encodes CASKSVTSDFGTDTQYF. Combining the CDR3 with reference TRBV19 and TRBJ2-3 gives the whole variable domain DGGITQSPKYLFRKEGQNVTLSCEQNLNHDAMYWYRQDPGQGLRLIYYSQIVNDFQKGDIAEGYSVSREKKESFPLTVTSAQKNPTAFYLCASKSVTSDFGTDTQYFGPGTRLTVL.

The V and J genes are TRBV5-8 and TRBJ1-5; the match to TRBD1 covers 7 bases. Trimming removed 1 base from V and 9 bases from J; junction bases left unmatched: 16. The CDR3 loop spans 17 amino acids. Germline V gene sequence: CDR1 SGHTS, CDR2 YDEGEE. The CDR3 sequence: CASSLSRDRPLESPQHF. CDR3 DNA sequence: TGTGCCAGCAGCTTGTCAAGGGACAGACCACTTGAATCGCCCCAGCATTTT.

The CDR3 loop is CASSRGLFEQYF. The DNA of the CDR3 is TGTGCCAGCAGTCGGGGACTTTTCGAGCAGTACTTC. The chain joins TRBV5-4 to TRBJ2-7; D possibly corresponds to TRBD2 (6 bases). The germline CDR1 and CDR2 sequences are SGHNT and YYREEE (reference sequence). This CDR3 spans 12 amino acids. V shed 5 bases and J shed 6 bases, with 12 bases lying between them.

V gene TRBV10-3 combines with J gene TRBJ2-7, with D hard to call. Trimming left V 4 bases short and J 2 bases short, with 6 bases between. The CDR3 loop spans 12 amino acids. Germline V gene data show CDR1 as ENHRY and CDR2 as SYGVKD. The CDR3 loop is CAISGSTYEQYF. For the CDR3, the DNA is TGTGCCATCAGTGGGAGTACCTACGAGCAGTACTTC.

The genes are TRBV6-1 and TRBJ2-7, with 10 bases identical to TRBD1. This CDR3 comprises 15 residues. Germline CDR1 reads MNHNS; CDR2 reads SASEGT. Trimming removed 2 bases from V and 2 bases from J; junction bases left unmatched: 3. CDR3 in amino acids: CASSERGTGAYEQYF. CDR3 nucleotides: TGTGCCAGCAGTGAAAGGGGGACAGGGGCCTACGAGCAGTACTTC.

The V call is TRBV28, the J call TRBJ2-2; the D gene is possibly TRBD2 (6 bases). Germline loops: CDR1 MDHEN, CDR2 SYDVKM. V dropped 10 bases and J dropped 4 bases, with 13 bases sitting between them. The CDR3 runs 13 residues. CDR3 amino acids: CAIPGLITGELFF. In DNA form, the CDR3 reads TGTGCCATCCCGGGACTCATCACCGGGGAGCTGTTTTTT.

The rearrangement uses TRBV29-1 and TRBJ1-1; D is uncertain. Between the trimmed V and J ends, which lost 4 bases and 10 bases, there was a span of 19 bases. The CDR3 is 13 amino acids. The germline gives CDR1 SQVTM, CDR2 ANQGSEA. This chain's CDR3 is CSVAGWIGEVAFF. The CDR3 DNA follows: TGCAGCGTTGCGGGGTGGATCGGGGAGGTAGCTTTCTTT.

In this sample, this clone turned up a few times. V usage is TRBV14 and J usage is TRBJ2-1, with 9 bases identical to TRBD1. The CDR3 consists of 16 residues. From germline, CDR1 is SGHDN and CDR2 FVKESK. J gave up 5 bases and V 2 bases, and 7 bases lay outside the gene matches. The CDR3 bases are TGTGCCAGCAGCCAAATACCGGGACAGGGTGACAATGAGCAGTTCTTC. Encoded protein: CASSQIPGQGDNEQFF.